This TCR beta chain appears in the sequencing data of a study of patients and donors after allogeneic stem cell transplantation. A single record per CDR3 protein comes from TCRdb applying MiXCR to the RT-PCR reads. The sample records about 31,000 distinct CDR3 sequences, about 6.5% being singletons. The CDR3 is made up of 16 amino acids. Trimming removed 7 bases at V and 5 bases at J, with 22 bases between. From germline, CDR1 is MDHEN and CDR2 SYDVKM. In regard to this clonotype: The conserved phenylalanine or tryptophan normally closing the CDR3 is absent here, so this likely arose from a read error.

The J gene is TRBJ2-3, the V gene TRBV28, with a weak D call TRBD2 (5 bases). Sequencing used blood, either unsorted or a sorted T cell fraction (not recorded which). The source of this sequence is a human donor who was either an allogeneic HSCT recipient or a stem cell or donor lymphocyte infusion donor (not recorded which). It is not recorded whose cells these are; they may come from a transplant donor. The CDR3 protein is CASKTPRVPPQDTQYS. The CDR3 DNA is TGTGCCAGCAAAACCCCGAGGGTCCCGCCCCAAGATACGCAGTATTCT.